This T cell receptor (beta chain) is drawn from a study of cytomegalovirus exposure and HLA in healthy donors. This clone came up a few times. PCR primers comprised 60 Vbeta and 13 Jbeta primers. The data were produced by immunoSEQ multiplex PCR, yet TCRdb's version contains in-frame clones alone and is incomplete. The sample includes under 110,000 clones, more than 80% of them seen just once. This CDR3 is built from 16 residues. CDR1 is SGDLS and CDR2 is YYNGEE in the germline V gene. The V end was cut by 4 bases, the J end by 0 bases, with 14 bases between. Sequencing was performed on PBMCs. This receptor was identified in a man under 40 in good health and CMV-seronegative. This chain joins TRBV9 and TRBJ2-1, with a weak D call TRBD2 (6 bases). Here the CDR3 DNA reads TGTGCCAGCAGCTCACTAGCCCCGAGCTCCTACAATGAGCAGTTCTTC. Protein: CASSSLAPSSYNEQFF.